Described below is a single TCR beta chain sequence and its context. This sample was included in a study of T cells after yellow fever vaccination. In TCRdb, the 5' RACE reads were re-called with MiXCR into one record per CDR3 protein. Of 360,000 or so distinct CDR3 sequences detected, around 10% appear once; the ten largest clones hold roughly 18%. Germline assignment: CDR1 MGHRA and CDR2 YSYEKL. The length of the CDR3 is 16 residues. Deletions cut 2 bases from V and 8 bases from J, with 19 bases between. The source of this sequence is a man younger than 35 who received the YFV17D yellow fever vaccine. The gene calls are TRBV4-1 and TRBJ2-1; D unclear. Sequenced material: PBMCs, taken on the day of the first yellow fever vaccination. In nucleotides, the CDR3 is TGCGCCAGCAGCCAAATGCAAGTAGGGTGGAAAGATGAGCAGTTCTTC. It translates to CASSQMQVGWKDEQFF.